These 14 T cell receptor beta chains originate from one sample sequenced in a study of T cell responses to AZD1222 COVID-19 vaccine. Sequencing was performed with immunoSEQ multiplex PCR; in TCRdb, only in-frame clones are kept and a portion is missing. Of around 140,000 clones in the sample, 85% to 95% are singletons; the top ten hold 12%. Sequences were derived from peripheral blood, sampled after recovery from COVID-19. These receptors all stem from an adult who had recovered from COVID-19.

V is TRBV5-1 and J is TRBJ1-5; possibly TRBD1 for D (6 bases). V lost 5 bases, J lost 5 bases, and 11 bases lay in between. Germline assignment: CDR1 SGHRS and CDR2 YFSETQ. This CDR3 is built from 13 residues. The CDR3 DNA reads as TGCGCCAGCAGAGGGGGGAGGGATCAGCCCCAGCATTTT. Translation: CASRGGRDQPQHF.

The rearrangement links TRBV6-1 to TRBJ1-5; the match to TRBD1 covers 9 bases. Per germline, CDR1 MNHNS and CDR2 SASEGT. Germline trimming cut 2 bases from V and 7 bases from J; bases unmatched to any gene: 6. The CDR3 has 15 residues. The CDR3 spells CASSETGQGGQPQHF. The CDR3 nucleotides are TGTGCCAGCAGTGAAACGGGACAGGGTGGACAGCCCCAGCATTTT.

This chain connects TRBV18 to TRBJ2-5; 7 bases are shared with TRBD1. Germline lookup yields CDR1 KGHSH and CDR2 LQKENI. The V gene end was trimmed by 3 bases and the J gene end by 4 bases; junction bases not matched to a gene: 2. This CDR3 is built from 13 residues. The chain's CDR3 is CASSPDRRETQYF. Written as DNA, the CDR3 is TGTGCCAGCTCACCGGACAGGCGAGAGACCCAGTACTTC. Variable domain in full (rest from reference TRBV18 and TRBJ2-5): NAGVMQNPRHLVRRRGQEARLRCSPMKGHSHVYWYRQLPEEGLKFMVYLQKENIIDESGMPKERFSAEFPKEGPSILRIQQVVRGDSAAYFCASSPDRRETQYFGPGTRLLVL.

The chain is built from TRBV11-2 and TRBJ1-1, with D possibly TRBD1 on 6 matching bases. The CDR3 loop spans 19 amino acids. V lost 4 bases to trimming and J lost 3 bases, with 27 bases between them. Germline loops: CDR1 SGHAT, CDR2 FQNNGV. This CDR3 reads CASSSMSGGKGDGYTEAFF. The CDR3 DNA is TGTGCCAGCAGCTCGATGAGCGGCGGAAAGGGGGACGGCTACACTGAAGCTTTCTTT.

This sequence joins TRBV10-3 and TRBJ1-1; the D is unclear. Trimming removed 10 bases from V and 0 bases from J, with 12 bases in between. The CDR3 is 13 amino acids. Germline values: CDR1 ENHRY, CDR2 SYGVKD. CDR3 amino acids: CATCHRLNTEAFF. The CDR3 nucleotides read TGTGCCACCTGTCACAGATTGAACACTGAAGCTTTCTTT.

The CDR3 DNA reads TGTGCCAGCAGCTTTGGAGGGTTTAACACCGGGGAGCTGTTTTTT. It specifies CASSFGGFNTGELFF. This chain joins TRBV7-2 and TRBJ2-2, with a tentative D call TRBD2 (6 bases). The germline V and J ends were trimmed by 3 bases and 2 bases, with 10 bases remaining between them. The CDR3 sequence is 15 residues long. CDR1 is SGHTA and CDR2 is FQGNSA in the germline V gene.

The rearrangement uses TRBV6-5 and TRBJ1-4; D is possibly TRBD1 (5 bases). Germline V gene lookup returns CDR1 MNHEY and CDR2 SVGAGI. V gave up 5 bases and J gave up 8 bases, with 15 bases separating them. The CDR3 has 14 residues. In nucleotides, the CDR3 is TGTGCCAGCAGTCGTCAGGGCGGGAGGGAAAAACTGTTTTTT. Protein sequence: CASSRQGGREKLFF.

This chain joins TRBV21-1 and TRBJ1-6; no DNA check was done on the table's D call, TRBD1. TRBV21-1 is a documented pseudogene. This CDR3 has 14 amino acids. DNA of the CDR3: TGTGCCAGCAGCCGGTCCGGAACAGGCTCACCCCTCCACTTT. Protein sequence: CASSRSGTGSPLHF.

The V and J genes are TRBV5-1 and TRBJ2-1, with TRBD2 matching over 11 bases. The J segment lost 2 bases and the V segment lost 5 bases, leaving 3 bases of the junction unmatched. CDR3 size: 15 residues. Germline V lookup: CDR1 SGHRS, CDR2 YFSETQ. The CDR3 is CASRPTSGAYNEQFF. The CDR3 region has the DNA TGCGCCAGCAGGCCGACTAGCGGGGCCTACAATGAGCAGTTCTTC.

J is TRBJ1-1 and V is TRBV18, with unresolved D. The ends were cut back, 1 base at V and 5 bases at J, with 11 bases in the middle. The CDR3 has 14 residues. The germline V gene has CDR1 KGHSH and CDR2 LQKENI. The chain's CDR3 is CASSPQDLRTEAFF. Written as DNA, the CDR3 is TGTGCCAGCTCACCACAGGACCTTAGAACTGAAGCTTTCTTT.

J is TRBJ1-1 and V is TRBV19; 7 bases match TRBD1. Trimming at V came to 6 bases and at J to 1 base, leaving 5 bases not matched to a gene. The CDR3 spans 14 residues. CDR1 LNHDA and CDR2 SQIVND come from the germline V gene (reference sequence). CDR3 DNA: TGTGCCAGTAGGGTACAGGGGAGGAACACTGAAGCTTTCTTT. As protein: CASRVQGRNTEAFF.

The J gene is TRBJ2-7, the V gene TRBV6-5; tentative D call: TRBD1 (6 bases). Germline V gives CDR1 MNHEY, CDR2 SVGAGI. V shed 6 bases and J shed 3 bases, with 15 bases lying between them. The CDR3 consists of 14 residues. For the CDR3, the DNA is TGTGCCAGCAGAGTGGTACAGGGATACTACGAGCAGTACTTC. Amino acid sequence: CASRVVQGYYEQYF.

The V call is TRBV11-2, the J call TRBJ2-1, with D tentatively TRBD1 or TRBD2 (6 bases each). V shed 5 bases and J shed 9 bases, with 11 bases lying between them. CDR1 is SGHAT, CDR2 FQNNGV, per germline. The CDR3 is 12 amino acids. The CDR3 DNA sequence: TGTGCCAGCAGCCTAGGGGGGACTGAGCAGTTCTTC. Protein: CASSLGGTEQFF.

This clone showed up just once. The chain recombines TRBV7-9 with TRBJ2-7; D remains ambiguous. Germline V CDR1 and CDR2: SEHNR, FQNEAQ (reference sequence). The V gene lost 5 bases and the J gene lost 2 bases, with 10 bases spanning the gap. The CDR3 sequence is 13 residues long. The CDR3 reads CASSLLGTYEQYF. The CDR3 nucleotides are TGTGCCAGCAGCCTTTTGGGGACCTACGAGCAGTACTTC.